There are a few counts of the clone carrying this T cell receptor beta chain. The CDR3 is 13 residues long. The germline V and J ends were trimmed by 1 base and 6 bases, with 10 bases remaining between them. Germline values: CDR1 SGHAT, CDR2 FQNNGV. The data are from a study of early T cells in non-severe SARS-CoV-2 infection. Individually, cDNA molecules had unique molecular identifiers attached to them. TCRdb processed the 5' RACE reads anew with MiXCR; each CDR3 protein has one entry. The sample holds roughly 41,000 distinct CDR3 sequences; almost 5.5% are singletons and the top ten take 4.5% to 5.5%.

The rearrangement joins TRBV11-2 to TRBJ2-7, with a weak D call TRBD2 (6 bases). Sequenced here: whole blood, sampled at baseline. This TCR came from an adult who was a healthcare worker with PCR-confirmed SARS-CoV-2 infection or an uninfected control (not recorded which). The CDR3 loop is CASSLVTSREQYF. CDR3 nucleotides: TGTGCCAGCAGCTTAGTAACTAGCCGCGAGCAGTACTTC.